Following are 29 T cell receptor beta chains from one sample sequenced in a study of T cells in tumors after PD-1 blockade. Here immunoSEQ multiplex PCR was the method, and the copy in TCRdb shows in-frame clones only, minus some. The sample contains some 66,000 clones, around two thirds of which appear only once. Material: PBMCs, obtained after anti-PD-1 treatment. The receptors derive from a human donor with basal cell carcinoma.

The count of this clone is one. V and J are TRBV29-1 and TRBJ2-1; 11 nucleotides line up with TRBD1. The germline V gene has CDR1 SQVTM and CDR2 ANQGSEA. Unmatched junction bases numbered 7, after V lost 5 bases and J lost 1 base. The CDR3 sequence is 16 residues long. CDR3 loop: CSVTNRDRGSYNEQFF. CDR3 bases: TGCAGCGTTACGAACCGGGACAGGGGGTCCTACAATGAGCAGTTCTTC.

This chain uses TRBV5-1 with TRBJ1-2, with no clear D. Between the trimmed V and J ends, which lost 5 bases and 8 bases, there was a span of 13 bases. CDR3 length equals 12 residues. Germline loops: CDR1 SGHRS, CDR2 YFSETQ. The CDR3 is CASRSSTVGYTF. Here the CDR3 DNA reads TGCGCCAGCAGATCCAGTACTGTGGGCTACACCTTC.

This chain connects TRBV5-1 to TRBJ1-3, with unresolved D. Germline V CDR1 and CDR2: SGHRS, YFSETQ. The CDR3 has 15 residues. V gave up 0 bases and J gave up 0 bases, with 7 bases separating them. CDR3 amino acids: CASSLGPVSGNTIYF. CDR3 DNA sequence: TGCGCCAGCAGCTTGGGGCCGGTCTCTGGAAACACCATATATTTT.

This clone was observed a few times. CDR3 sequence: CSARVTSGYTF. CDR3 nucleotides: TGCAGTGCTAGAGTTACCAGTGGCTACACCTTC. V and J are TRBV20-1 and TRBJ1-2; D not resolved. The CDR3 totals 11 residues. CDR1 and CDR2 from the germline V gene are DFQATT and SNEGSKA (reference sequence). V was trimmed by 1 base and J by 7 bases, leaving 7 bases between them.

This clone turned up a few times. The chain recombines TRBV29-1 with TRBJ2-7; tentatively, D is TRBD1 or TRBD2 (5 bases each). There are 10 residues in the CDR3. The V gene's germline CDR1 is SQVTM and CDR2 ANQGSEA. Trimming left V 8 bases short and J 6 bases short, with 11 bases between. The CDR3 loop is CSIRESEQYF. As DNA, the CDR3 is TGCAGCATCAGGGAGAGCGAGCAGTACTTC.

Only a few counts were recorded for this clone. The rearrangement joins TRBV30 to TRBJ2-3, with 10 positions matching TRBD1. The V gene's germline CDR1 is GTSNPN and CDR2 SVGIG (reference sequence). CDR3 size: 15 residues. V shed 0 bases, J shed 6 bases, and the junction held 6 bases outside the gene matches. CDR3 coding DNA: TGTGCCTGGAGTGTTCGGGACAGGGGCCCCGATACGCAGTATTTT. It is translated as CAWSVRDRGPDTQYF. The full variable domain, rest sourced from reference TRBV30 and TRBJ2-3, is SQTIHQWPATLVQPVGSPLSLECTVEGTSNPNLYWYRQAAGRGLQLLFYSVGIGQISSEVPQNLSASRPQDRQFILSSKKLLLSDSGFYLCAWSVRDRGPDTQYFGPGTRLTVL.

The CDR3 loop reads CASSEGGHSYNEQFF. CDR3 nucleotide sequence: TGTGCCAGCAGTGAAGGTGGCCACTCCTACAATGAGCAGTTCTTC. The J gene is TRBJ2-1, the V gene TRBV6-1; no reliable D call. The V end was cut by 1 base, the J end by 0 bases, with 7 bases between. The CDR3 consists of 15 residues. Germline-derived CDR1 and CDR2 are MNHNS and SASEGT.

The V gene is TRBV25-1, the J gene TRBJ2-1; 8 bases agree with TRBD2. The CDR3 has 15 residues. Germline V gene sequence: CDR1 MGHDK, CDR2 SYGVNS. With V trimmed by 1 base and J by 9 bases, 8 bases remained unmatched. In DNA, the CDR3 is TGTGCCAGCAGTGAATCCGGAGCGGGGGAGATTGAGCAGTTCTTC. This translates into CASSESGAGEIEQFF.

The chain combines TRBV5-6 with TRBJ2-7, with a tentative D call TRBD1 (7 bases). CDR3 size: 15 residues. V was pared by 5 bases and J by 0 bases, with 15 bases between. Germline loops: CDR1 SGHDT, CDR2 YYEEEE. In nucleotides, the CDR3 is TGTGCCAGCAGAGGGGGACAGACTAGCTCCTACGAGCAGTACTTC. Its translation: CASRGGQTSSYEQYF. Full variable domain (missing parts from reference TRBV5-6 and TRBJ2-7): DAGVTQSPTHLIKTRGQQVTLRCSPKSGHDTVSWYQQALGQGPQFIFQYYEEEERQRGNFPDRFSGHQFPNYSSELNVNALLLGDSALYLCASRGGQTSSYEQYFGPGTRLTVT.

The J gene is TRBJ2-5, the V gene TRBV3-1 (or the pseudogene TRBV3-2); 8 bases are a match to TRBD2. J gave up 0 bases and V 0 bases, and 9 bases lay outside the gene matches. The CDR3 length is 18 residues. The germline V gene encodes CDR1 LGHDT and CDR2 YNNKEL (reference sequence). The CDR3 sequence: CASSQEGPGGGYQETQYF. In DNA form, the CDR3 reads TGTGCCAGCAGCCAAGAGGGCCCTGGCGGGGGGTACCAAGAGACCCAGTACTTC.

The chain uses TRBV7-8 and TRBJ1-6; D uncertain. The CDR3 is made up of 15 amino acids. V was cut by 5 bases and J by 7 bases, with 15 bases left in between. From germline, CDR1 is SGHVS and CDR2 FQNEAQ. The CDR3 here is CASSTVGRWNSPLHF. The CDR3 DNA sequence: TGTGCCAGCAGCACAGTGGGTCGGTGGAATTCACCCCTCCACTTT.

A remark on this clone: Different DNA sequences within this sample yield the same CDR3. V usage is TRBV20-1 and J usage is TRBJ2-7; no clear D. V was pared by 3 bases and J by 0 bases, with 6 bases between. CDR3 length equals 12 residues. Looked up from germline, CDR1 is DFQATT and CDR2 is SNEGSKA (reference sequence). CDR3 nucleotide sequence: TGCAGTGCTAGTCTCAGCTCCTACGAGCAGTACTTC. This gives the protein CSASLSSYEQYF.

This clone was detected only a few times. The rearrangement joins TRBV7-9 to TRBJ2-2, with 8 bases aligning to TRBD2. The V and J ends lost 5 bases and 7 bases, in that order; junction bases with no gene match: 9. The CDR3 runs to 15 residues. CDR1 and CDR2 from the germline V gene are SEHNR and FQNEAQ (reference sequence). The CDR3 bases are TGTGCCAGCAGCCGAGCCGGGGGGGCTGACGGGGAGCTGTTTTTT. Encoded protein: CASSRAGGADGELFF.

This clone was counted only a few times. The genes are TRBV30 and TRBJ1-4, with a weak D call TRBD1 (5 bases). V lost 1 base, J lost 5 bases, and 17 bases lay in between. The CDR3 sequence is 16 residues long. Germline lookup yields CDR1 GTSNPN and CDR2 SVGIG (reference sequence). The CDR3 loop is CAWSDPLRDGNEKLFF. Here the CDR3 DNA reads TGTGCCTGGAGTGACCCGCTCCGGGACGGGAATGAAAAACTGTTTTTT.

This clone was counted a single time. The chain employs TRBV23-1 and TRBJ2-7, with 12 nucleotides matching TRBD1. TRBV23-1 is an ORF, and what it does is uncertain. This CDR3 is 18 amino acids long. V shed 5 bases and J 2 bases; nucleotides not matched to a gene: 13. The chain's CDR3 is CASSTGQGACGAAYEQYF. The CDR3 nucleotides read TGCGCCAGCAGTACGGGACAGGGGGCATGCGGAGCCGCCTACGAGCAGTACTTC.

The chain carries TRBV27 and TRBJ2-6, with D unclear. There are 17 residues in the CDR3. Between the trimmed V and J ends, which lost 6 bases and 2 bases, there was a span of 17 bases. Germline V gene lookup returns CDR1 MNHEY and CDR2 SMNVEV (reference sequence). The CDR3 DNA follows: TGTGCCAGCAGCCAAAGGTCCCGGTCTACTGGGGCCAACGTCCTGACTTTC. This sequence encodes CASSQRSRSTGANVLTF.

The chain combines TRBV28 with TRBJ1-5; D unclear. CDR3 size: 15 residues. Looked up from germline, CDR1 is MDHEN and CDR2 is SYDVKM. The V end was cut by 6 bases, the J end by 6 bases, with 18 bases between. For the CDR3, the DNA is TGTGCCAGCAGAGCGAGGATTTTAGGCAGTCAGCCCCAGCATTTT. Translating it yields CASRARILGSQPQHF.

This chain uses TRBV3-1 (or the pseudogene TRBV3-2) with TRBJ1-3; D might be TRBD1 (5 bases). Per germline, CDR1 LGHDT and CDR2 YNNKEL (reference sequence). The length of the CDR3 is 15 residues. The V and J ends lost 0 bases and 4 bases respectively, with 10 bases between them. The chain's CDR3 is CASSQEGGRGNTIYF. For the CDR3, the DNA is TGTGCCAGCAGCCAAGAGGGGGGACGAGGAAACACCATATATTTT.

In its sample, this clone was seen once. The chain links TRBV6-5 to TRBJ1-1; D is perhaps TRBD1 (5 bases). The V gene's germline CDR1 is MNHEY and CDR2 SVGAGI. This CDR3 spans 14 amino acids. V was trimmed by 4 bases and J by 4 bases, leaving 13 bases between them. The CDR3 sequence is CASSSGWGGTEAFF. For the CDR3, the DNA is TGTGCCAGCAGTTCGGGATGGGGGGGCACTGAAGCTTTCTTT.

This clone has only one observation. The CDR3 loop reads CASSLGGSGNTIYF. The CDR3 region has the DNA TGTGCCAGCAGCTTAGGGGGCTCTGGAAACACCATATATTTT. This chain connects TRBV7-6 to TRBJ1-3; D gene uncertain. The CDR3 covers 14 residues. The V gene's germline CDR1 is SGHVS and CDR2 FNYEAQ. Trimming shortened V by 1 base and J by 0 bases, and 4 bases separated the two germline ends.

The chain carries TRBV19 and TRBJ1-1; D possibly corresponds to TRBD1 (5 bases). The V gene lost 3 bases and the J gene lost 5 bases, with 28 bases spanning the gap. The CDR3 extends over 19 amino acids. CDR1 is LNHDA and CDR2 is SQIVND in the germline V gene (reference sequence). The chain's CDR3 is CASSIIGARSEARRTEAFF. The CDR3 DNA reads TGTGCCAGTAGTATTATAGGGGCGAGGTCCGAAGCTCGACGGACTGAAGCTTTCTTT.

The table lists this clone with a few counts. The chain carries TRBV19 and TRBJ2-1; D is unresolved. There are 11 residues in the CDR3. Germline V CDR1 and CDR2: LNHDA, SQIVND (reference sequence). V lost 9 bases to trimming and J lost 6 bases, with 9 bases between them. Here the CDR3 DNA reads TGTGCCAGCGGGCCGAGCAATGAGCAGTTCTTC. This sequence encodes CASGPSNEQFF.

The rearrangement uses TRBV6-5 and TRBJ1-1; TRBD1 might be the D (6 bases). Germline CDR1 and CDR2: MNHEY and SVGAGI. This CDR3 region has 13 residues. Trimming removed 5 bases at V and 6 bases at J, with 13 bases between. The chain's CDR3 is CASSTKQGSEAFF. CDR3 coding DNA: TGTGCCAGCAGTACTAAACAGGGTTCTGAAGCTTTCTTT.

The V call is TRBV7-9, the J call TRBJ2-7; perhaps TRBD1 as D (6 bases). This CDR3 has 15 amino acids. V dropped 4 bases and J dropped 0 bases, with 13 bases sitting between them. CDR1 and CDR2 (germline): SEHNR, FQNEAQ (reference sequence). CDR3 DNA: TGTGCCAGCAGCTGGACCCGGGACACCTCCTACGAGCAGTACTTC. It yields the protein CASSWTRDTSYEQYF. The full variable domain, its missing parts supplied by reference TRBV7-9 and TRBJ2-7, is DTGVSQNPRHKITKRGQNVTFRCDPISEHNRLYWYRQTLGQGPEFLTYFQNEAQLEKSRLLSDRFSAERPKGSFSTLEIQRTEQGDSAMYLCASSWTRDTSYEQYFGPGTRLTVT.

CDR3 region: CAWSVRGQGYTF. As DNA, the CDR3 is TGTGCCTGGAGTGTACGGGGGCAAGGCTACACCTTC. This chain joins TRBV30 and TRBJ1-2, with a weak D call TRBD1 (6 bases). The V end was cut by 0 bases, the J end by 8 bases, with 10 bases between. Germline V gene lookup returns CDR1 GTSNPN and CDR2 SVGIG (reference sequence). The CDR3 runs to 12 residues.

This clone has a handful of counts. V usage is TRBV19 and J usage is TRBJ1-4, with D tentatively TRBD1 (6 bases). This CDR3 has 13 residues. CDR1 is LNHDA, CDR2 SQIVND, per germline (reference sequence). Trimming shortened V by 10 bases and J by 4 bases, and 13 bases separated the two germline ends. In DNA form, the CDR3 reads TGTGCCATCCAGGACAGAGATAATGAAAAACTGTTTTTT. Its translation: CAIQDRDNEKLFF.

The chain recombines TRBV6-5 with TRBJ1-1, with D unclear. Germline V gene sequence: CDR1 MNHEY, CDR2 SVGAGI. This CDR3 contains 14 residues. V was clipped by 7 bases and J by 4 bases, with 16 bases between them. The CDR3 region is CASTLKWPGTEAFF. The CDR3 DNA follows: TGTGCCAGCACGCTCAAATGGCCGGGCACTGAAGCTTTCTTT.

The rearrangement joins TRBV28 to TRBJ2-1, with TRBD2 matching 9 bases. Per germline, CDR1 MDHEN and CDR2 SYDVKM. The V segment lost 2 bases and the J segment 6 bases; nucleotides outside the gene matches: 5. CDR3 length: 15 amino acids. DNA of the CDR3: TGTGCCAGCAGTTTAAGGAGACTAGCGGCCAATGAGCAGTTCTTC. This codes for CASSLRRLAANEQFF.

The chain joins TRBV15 to TRBJ2-5; D gene unclear. CDR3 length equals 13 residues. CDR1 is LNHNV and CDR2 is YYDKDF in the germline V gene (reference sequence). Trimming left V 3 bases short and J 4 bases short, with 9 bases between. The CDR3 sequence is CATSSVAAETQYF. The CDR3 DNA sequence: TGTGCCACCAGCAGTGTGGCGGCAGAGACCCAGTACTTC.